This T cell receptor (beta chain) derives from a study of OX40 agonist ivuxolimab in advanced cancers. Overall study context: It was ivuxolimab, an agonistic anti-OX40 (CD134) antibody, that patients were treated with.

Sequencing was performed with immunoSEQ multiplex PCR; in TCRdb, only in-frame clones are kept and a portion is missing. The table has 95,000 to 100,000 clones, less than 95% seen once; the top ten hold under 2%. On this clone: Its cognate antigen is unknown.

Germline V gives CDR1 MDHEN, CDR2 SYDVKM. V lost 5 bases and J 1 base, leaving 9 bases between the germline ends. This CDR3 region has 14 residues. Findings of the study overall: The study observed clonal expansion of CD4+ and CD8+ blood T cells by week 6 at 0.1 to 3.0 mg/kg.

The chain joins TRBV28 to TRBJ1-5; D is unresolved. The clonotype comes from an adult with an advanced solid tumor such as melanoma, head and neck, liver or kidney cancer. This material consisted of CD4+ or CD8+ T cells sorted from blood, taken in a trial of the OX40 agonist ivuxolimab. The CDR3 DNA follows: TGTGCCAGCAGTGGCATGAGGAGCAATCAGCCCCAGCATTTT. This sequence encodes CASSGMRSNQPQHF.